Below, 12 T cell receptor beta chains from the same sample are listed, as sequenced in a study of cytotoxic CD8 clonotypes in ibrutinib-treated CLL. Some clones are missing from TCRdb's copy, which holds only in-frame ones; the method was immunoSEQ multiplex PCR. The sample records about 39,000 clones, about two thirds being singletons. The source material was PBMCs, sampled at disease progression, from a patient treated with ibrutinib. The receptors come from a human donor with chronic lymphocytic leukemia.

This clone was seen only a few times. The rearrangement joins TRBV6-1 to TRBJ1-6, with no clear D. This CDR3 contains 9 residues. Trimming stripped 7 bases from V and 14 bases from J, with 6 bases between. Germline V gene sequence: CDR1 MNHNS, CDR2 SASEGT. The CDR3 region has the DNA TGTGCCAGCACCAGCACCCTCCACTTT. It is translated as CASTSTLHF.

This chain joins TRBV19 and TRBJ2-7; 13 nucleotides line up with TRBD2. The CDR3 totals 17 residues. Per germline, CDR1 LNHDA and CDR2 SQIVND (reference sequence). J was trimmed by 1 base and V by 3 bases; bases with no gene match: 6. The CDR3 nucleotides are TGTGCCAGTAGTATCGGACTAGCGGGAGTCGCGTCCTACGAGCAGTACTTC. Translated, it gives CASSIGLAGVASYEQYF.

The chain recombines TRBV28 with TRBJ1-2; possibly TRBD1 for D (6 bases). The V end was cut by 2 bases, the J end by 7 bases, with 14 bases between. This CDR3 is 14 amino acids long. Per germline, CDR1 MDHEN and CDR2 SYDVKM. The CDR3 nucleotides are TGTGCCAGCAGTTTAGGGCAGGGGAGGACTGGCTACACCTTC. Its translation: CASSLGQGRTGYTF.

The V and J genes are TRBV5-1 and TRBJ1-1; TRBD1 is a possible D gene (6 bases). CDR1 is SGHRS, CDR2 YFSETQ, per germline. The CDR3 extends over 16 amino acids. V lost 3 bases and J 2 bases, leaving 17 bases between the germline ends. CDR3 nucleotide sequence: TGCGCCAGCAGCTCCATTGTACAGGGTAGAAACACTGAAGCTTTCTTT. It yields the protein CASSSIVQGRNTEAFF.

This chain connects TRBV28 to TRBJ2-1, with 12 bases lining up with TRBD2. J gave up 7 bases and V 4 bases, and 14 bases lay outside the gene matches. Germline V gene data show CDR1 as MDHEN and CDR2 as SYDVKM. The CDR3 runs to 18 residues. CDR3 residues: CASSYSAGGLAGRNEQFF. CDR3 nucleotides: TGTGCCAGCAGTTACTCGGCGGGAGGACTAGCGGGAAGAAATGAGCAGTTCTTC.

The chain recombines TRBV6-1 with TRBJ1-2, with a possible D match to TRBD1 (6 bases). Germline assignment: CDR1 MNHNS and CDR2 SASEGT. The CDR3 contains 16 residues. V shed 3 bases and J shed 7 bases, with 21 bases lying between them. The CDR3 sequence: CASSESPGQTEGGYTF. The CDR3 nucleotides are TGTGCCAGCAGTGAGAGCCCCGGACAGACCGAGGGTGGCTACACCTTC.

The CDR3 sequence is CASSQETGGSQPQHF. The CDR3 DNA reads TGTGCCAGCAGCCAAGAGACAGGGGGTAGTCAGCCCCAGCATTTT. The chain joins TRBV4-2 to TRBJ1-5; 9 bases align to TRBD1. The CDR3 length is 15 residues. Germline CDR1 and CDR2: LGHNA and YNFKEQ. Trimming removed 0 bases from V and 6 bases from J; junction bases left unmatched: 3.

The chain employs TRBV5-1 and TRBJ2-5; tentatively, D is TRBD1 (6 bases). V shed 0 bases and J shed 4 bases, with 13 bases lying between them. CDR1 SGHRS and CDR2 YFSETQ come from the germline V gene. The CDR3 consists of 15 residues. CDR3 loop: CASSLGQGYLETQYF. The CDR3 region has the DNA TGCGCCAGCAGCTTGGGTCAGGGGTATTTAGAGACCCAGTACTTC.

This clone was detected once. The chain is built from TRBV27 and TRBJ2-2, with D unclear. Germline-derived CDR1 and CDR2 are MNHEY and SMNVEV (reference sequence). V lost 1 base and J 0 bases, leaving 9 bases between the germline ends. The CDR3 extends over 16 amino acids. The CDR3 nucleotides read TGTGCCAGCAGTTTATACGGAGACGCGAACACCGGGGAGCTGTTTTTT. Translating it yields CASSLYGDANTGELFF.

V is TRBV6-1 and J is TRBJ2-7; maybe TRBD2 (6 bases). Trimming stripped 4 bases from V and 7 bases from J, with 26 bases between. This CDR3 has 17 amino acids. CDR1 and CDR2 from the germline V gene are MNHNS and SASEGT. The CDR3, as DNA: TGTGCCAGCAGTGCAAGCCCCTCGGGACTCTTCTTCAGTGAGCAGTACTTC. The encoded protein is CASSASPSGLFFSEQYF.

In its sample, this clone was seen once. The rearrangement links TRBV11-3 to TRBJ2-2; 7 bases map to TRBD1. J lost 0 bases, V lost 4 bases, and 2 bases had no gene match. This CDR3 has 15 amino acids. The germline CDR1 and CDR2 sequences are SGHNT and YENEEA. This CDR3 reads CASSYRGPNTGELFF. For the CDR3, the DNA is TGTGCCAGCAGCTACAGGGGACCGAACACCGGGGAGCTGTTTTTT.

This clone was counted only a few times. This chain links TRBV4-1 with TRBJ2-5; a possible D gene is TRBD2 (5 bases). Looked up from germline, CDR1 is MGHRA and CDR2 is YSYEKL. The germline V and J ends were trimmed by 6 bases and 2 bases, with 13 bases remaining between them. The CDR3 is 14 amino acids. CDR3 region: CASSPSILQETQYF. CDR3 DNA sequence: TGCGCCAGCAGTCCTAGCATACTGCAAGAGACCCAGTACTTC.